This T cell receptor beta chain was sequenced for a study of blood T cell repertoires in COVID-19. In the study overall: Sample material is recorded as cDNA or gDNA derived from T cells, B-cell-depleted T cells, or PBMCs.

Participants were aged about 18 to 95 years, lived in roughly 23 US areas, and enrolled virtually. With respect to this clone: The same CDR3 can be traced to other DNA sequences in this sample.

Germline CDR1 reads MNHEY; CDR2 reads SVGEGT. Trimming took 5 bases from V and 7 from J, leaving 9 bases between them. This CDR3 comprises 12 residues. Assay used: immunoSEQ multiplex PCR; TCRdb lists only in-frame clones, some missing. Of 390,000 or so clones listed, about 83% are singletons. The chain employs TRBV6-2 or TRBV6-3 and TRBJ2-1; D might be TRBD1 (6 bases). This receptor was taken from a woman in her 50s who had recovered from COVID-19. The sample consisted of PBMCs or T cells enriched from blood (not recorded which). CDR3 loop: CASSQTGNEQFF. In nucleotides, the CDR3 is TGTGCCAGCAGTCAAACAGGGAATGAGCAGTTCTTC.